These 27 T cell receptor beta chains share one sample of origin, sequenced in a study of cytomegalovirus exposure and HLA in healthy donors. Measured with immunoSEQ multiplex PCR; TCRdb has only the in-frame clones, and not every one. The sample includes almost 75,000 clones, around four fifths seen only once; the top ten take under 3.5%. The sample comprised PBMCs. These TCRs come from a young man in good health and CMV-seronegative.

This chain uses TRBV7-9 with TRBJ1-2; D not certain. Germline V gene sequence: CDR1 SEHNR, CDR2 FQNEAQ (reference sequence). V was pared by 0 bases and J by 1 base, with 9 bases between. The CDR3 covers 15 residues. The CDR3, as DNA: TGTGCCAGCAGCTTAGCCGGGATGATTAACTATGGCTACACCTTC. Its protein is CASSLAGMINYGYTF. Supplemented by reference TRBV7-9 and TRBJ1-2, the full variable domain reads DTGVSQNPRHKITKRGQNVTFRCDPISEHNRLYWYRQTLGQGPEFLTYFQNEAQLEKSRLLSDRFSAERPKGSFSTLEIQRTEQGDSAMYLCASSLAGMINYGYTFGSGTRLTVV.

The CDR3 nucleotides are TGTGCCAGCAGCTCGGACCGGGACAGGGGGTTGAGCTACACCTTC. This sequence encodes CASSSDRDRGLSYTF. The chain uses TRBV5-4 and TRBJ1-2; 11 nucleotides match TRBD1. The germline V gene encodes CDR1 SGHNT and CDR2 YYREEE (reference sequence). The V and J ends lost 3 bases and 9 bases, in that order; junction bases with no gene match: 10. CDR3 length: 15 amino acids.

The V gene is TRBV19, the J gene TRBJ1-4; D is unresolved. The CDR3 totals 16 residues. Between the trimmed V and J ends, which lost 3 bases and 2 bases, there was a span of 13 bases. From germline, CDR1 is LNHDA and CDR2 SQIVND (reference sequence). The CDR3 DNA sequence: TGTGCCAGTAGTATGCTTGGTGCGCGGACTAATGAAAAACTGTTTTTT. This encodes CASSMLGARTNEKLFF.

This clone was seen once. The rearrangement links TRBV30 to TRBJ1-1, with a possible D match to TRBD1 (6 bases). Looked up from germline, CDR1 is GTSNPN and CDR2 is SVGIG (reference sequence). The CDR3 is 11 amino acids. This CDR3 reads CATGRGGEAFF. The CDR3 nucleotides read TGTGCTACCGGGAGGGGGGGTGAAGCTTTCTTT.

This clone was recorded only once. The chain employs TRBV18 and TRBJ2-2; tentative D call: TRBD1 (6 bases). The CDR3 has 16 residues. V lost 0 bases, J lost 0 bases, and 8 bases lay in between. Germline CDR1 KGHSH, CDR2 LQKENI. The CDR3 here is CASSPPQGPNTGELFF. The DNA for the CDR3 is TGTGCCAGCTCACCACCACAGGGTCCGAACACCGGGGAGCTGTTTTTT.

This rearrangement joins TRBV4-2 to TRBJ1-2; a possible D gene is TRBD1 (5 bases). The CDR3 is 14 residues long. The V end lost 0 bases, the J end lost 3 bases, and 8 bases lay between the germline ends. In germline, CDR1 is LGHNA, CDR2 YNFKEQ. The CDR3, as DNA: TGTGCCAGCAGCCAAGATCGGGGGGACTATGGCTACACCTTC. Encoded protein: CASSQDRGDYGYTF.

The chain carries TRBV7-2 and TRBJ2-5, with TRBD1 matching over 12 bases. The CDR3 loop spans 18 amino acids. The V gene's germline CDR1 is SGHTA and CDR2 FQGNSA. With 5 bases clipped from V and 4 bases from J, the junction kept 14 bases outside the gene matches. CDR3 amino acids: CASSSWDRGQRVGETQYF. The CDR3 DNA follows: TGTGCCAGCAGCAGCTGGGACAGGGGGCAGCGCGTGGGAGAGACCCAGTACTTC.

J is TRBJ2-3 and V is TRBV30, with 7 bases identical to TRBD2. The CDR3 length is 16 residues. Germline V gives CDR1 GTSNPN, CDR2 SVGIG (reference sequence). J lost 0 bases, V lost 0 bases, and 6 bases had no gene match. The CDR3 DNA reads TGTGCCTGGAGTGTAAAGCTAGCGGCTAGCACAGATACGCAGTATTTT. Translated: CAWSVKLAASTDTQYF.

This clone occurred a few times. This chain uses TRBV18 with TRBJ2-3; D possibly corresponds to TRBD2 (5 bases). CDR3 size: 14 residues. Trimming removed 3 bases from V and 2 bases from J, with 9 bases in between. Germline V lookup: CDR1 KGHSH, CDR2 LQKENI. Written as DNA, the CDR3 is TGTGCCAGCTCACCTTCCGGGATCACAGATACGCAGTATTTT. This encodes CASSPSGITDTQYF.

This sequence joins TRBV5-8 and TRBJ1-1; 7 nucleotides agree with TRBD1. Losses at the gene ends were 2 bases for V and 3 bases for J; bases not matched to a gene: 1. Germline CDR1 SGHTS, CDR2 YDEGEE. The CDR3 totals 13 residues. The CDR3, as DNA: TGTGCCAGCAGCTTAACAGGGGACACTGAAGCTTTCTTT. Translated: CASSLTGDTEAFF.

The chain links TRBV28 to TRBJ2-3, with D unresolved. Germline V gene data show CDR1 as MDHEN and CDR2 as SYDVKM. The V and J ends lost 9 bases and 5 bases respectively, with 12 bases between them. The CDR3 consists of 12 residues. CDR3 sequence (DNA): TGTGCCAGTTGGGCTCCTCAAGATACGCAGTATTTT. Translated: CASWAPQDTQYF.

This chain connects TRBV6-5 to TRBJ1-1; TRBD1 might be the D (5 bases). Deletions cut 5 bases from V and 4 bases from J, with 11 bases between. Germline V CDR1 and CDR2: MNHEY, SVGAGI. The CDR3 length is 13 residues. The DNA of the CDR3 is TGTGCCAGCAGTCGAGCAGGGCTCACTGAAGCTTTCTTT. Protein sequence: CASSRAGLTEAFF.

This sequence joins TRBV28 and TRBJ1-5; 7 bases map to TRBD1. CDR1 is MDHEN, CDR2 SYDVKM, per germline. This CDR3 comprises 16 residues. The V segment lost 4 bases and the J segment 0 bases; nucleotides outside the gene matches: 6. CDR3 protein: CASSWGTVYSNQPQHF. In DNA, the CDR3 is TGTGCCAGCAGTTGGGGGACAGTTTATAGCAATCAGCCCCAGCATTTT.

The V and J genes are TRBV19 and TRBJ1-5; D might be TRBD1 (6 bases). Germline CDR1 is LNHDA and CDR2 is SQIVND (reference sequence). The length of the CDR3 is 14 residues. V was shortened by 6 bases and J by 2 bases, with 11 bases between the two germline ends. The CDR3 reads CASSKGEGNQPQHF. CDR3 coding DNA: TGTGCCAGTAGCAAGGGGGAAGGCAATCAGCCCCAGCATTTT.

This chain connects TRBV27 to TRBJ1-3; D gene uncertain. This CDR3 contains 15 residues. Germline-derived CDR1 and CDR2 are MNHEY and SMNVEV (reference sequence). The V end lost 5 bases, the J end lost 0 bases, and 11 bases lay between the germline ends. In DNA, the CDR3 is TGTGCCAGCAGTAGGAGCAGAGCCTCTGGAAACACCATATATTTT. Its translation: CASSRSRASGNTIYF.

The chain links TRBV4-3 to TRBJ2-1; D might be TRBD2 (6 bases). Germline V gene data show CDR1 as LGHNA and CDR2 as YSLEER. The CDR3 is 17 amino acids. Trimming shortened V by 3 bases and J by 0 bases, and 15 bases separated the two germline ends. The CDR3 region is CASSQSPGTSSYNEQFF. The CDR3, as DNA: TGCGCCAGCAGCCAGAGTCCCGGGACTTCCTCCTACAATGAGCAGTTCTTC.

This chain connects TRBV27 to TRBJ1-6; perhaps TRBD1 as D (5 bases). V was pared by 2 bases and J by 7 bases, with 9 bases between. The CDR3 is made up of 14 amino acids. Germline CDR1 and CDR2: MNHEY and SMNVEV (reference sequence). Written as DNA, the CDR3 is TGTGCCAGCAGTTTAGTCAGGGAAAATTCACCCCTCCACTTT. Translated, it gives CASSLVRENSPLHF.

The rearrangement uses TRBV27 and TRBJ2-1, with 10 positions matching TRBD1. From germline, CDR1 is MNHEY and CDR2 SMNVEV (reference sequence). The trim removed 7 bases at V and 4 bases at J, leaving 10 bases unmatched. The CDR3 consists of 16 residues. CDR3 protein: CASTGGGTGEYNEQFF. CDR3 bases: TGTGCCAGCACCGGAGGGGGGACAGGGGAGTACAATGAGCAGTTCTTC.

This chain connects TRBV10-3 to TRBJ1-1, with 7 bases that match TRBD1. CDR1 and CDR2 from the germline V gene are ENHRY and SYGVKD. V lost 10 bases and J lost 0; bases outside the gene matches: 11. CDR3 size: 15 residues. The CDR3 region has the DNA TGTGCCACATGGATGCCACAGGGGATGAACACTGAAGCTTTCTTT. Amino acids: CATWMPQGMNTEAFF.

The chain recombines TRBV7-9 with TRBJ2-5; weak D call: TRBD2 (5 bases). This CDR3 spans 15 amino acids. From germline, CDR1 is SEHNR and CDR2 FQNEAQ (reference sequence). Trimming cost V 6 bases and J 5 bases, with 19 bases left between them. CDR3 in DNA: TGTGCCAGCAGTCAGAGCAACGGGATAAGGGAGACCCAGTACTTC. Its protein is CASSQSNGIRETQYF.

This chain uses TRBV5-1 with TRBJ2-1; 8 bases agree with TRBD2. V lost 1 base and J lost 0; bases outside the gene matches: 12. Germline-derived CDR1 and CDR2 are SGHRS and YFSETQ. This CDR3 is 19 amino acids long. For the CDR3, the DNA is TGCGCCAGCAGCTTGACTAGCGGCAAAATAGGGGGCTCCTACAATGAGCAGTTCTTC. This gives the protein CASSLTSGKIGGSYNEQFF.

The chain carries TRBV6-6 and TRBJ2-1; 9 bases line up with TRBD1. Unmatched junction bases numbered 4, after V lost 6 bases and J lost 7 bases. The germline V gene encodes CDR1 MNHNY and CDR2 SVGAGI (reference sequence). This CDR3 is built from 13 residues. The CDR3 sequence: CASSPGTGNEQFF. In nucleotides, the CDR3 is TGTGCCAGCAGCCCCGGGACAGGGAATGAGCAGTTCTTC.

J is TRBJ1-2 and V is TRBV5-1, with TRBD1 identical over 7 bases. Germline assignment: CDR1 SGHRS and CDR2 YFSETQ. V gave up 5 bases and J gave up 3 bases; unmatched junction bases: 7. The CDR3 runs to 14 residues. CDR3 coding DNA: TGCGCCAGCAGAGCCCAAACAGGGGACTATGGCTACACCTTC. It codes for CASRAQTGDYGYTF.

This chain uses TRBV7-6 with TRBJ2-1; 11 nucleotides line up with TRBD2. CDR1 and CDR2 from the germline V gene are SGHVS and FNYEAQ. V lost 0 bases and J lost 1; bases outside the gene matches: 5. This CDR3 is built from 18 residues. This CDR3 is CASSLALAGVASYNEQFF. The CDR3 nucleotides are TGTGCCAGCAGCTTAGCACTAGCGGGAGTAGCATCCTACAATGAGCAGTTCTTC.

This sequence joins TRBV5-1 and TRBJ2-7; no clear D. CDR1 and CDR2 from the germline V gene are SGHRS and YFSETQ. V was clipped by 0 bases and J by 4 bases, with 8 bases between them. This CDR3 is built from 13 residues. Here the CDR3 reads CASSLESIYEQYF. CDR3 DNA sequence: TGCGCCAGCAGCTTGGAGAGCATTTACGAGCAGTACTTC.

The rearrangement uses TRBV27 and TRBJ2-7; D may be TRBD1 (6 bases). Trimming took off 5 bases at V and 1 base at J, with 21 bases between the two ends. CDR3 length: 17 amino acids. Germline CDR1 and CDR2: MNHEY and SMNVEV (reference sequence). The CDR3 DNA is TGTGCCAGCAGTCCCCGACAGGTCACCAGCGAGTCCTACGAGCAGTACGTC. Residues: CASSPRQVTSESYEQYV.

The chain combines TRBV15 with TRBJ1-5, with 7 bases matching TRBD1. The CDR3 sequence is 14 residues long. Unmatched junction bases numbered 7, after V lost 5 bases and J lost 6 bases. CDR1 and CDR2 (germline): LNHNV, YYDKDF (reference sequence). This CDR3 reads CATSLDRVFQPQHF. The CDR3 DNA reads as TGTGCCACCAGCCTTGACAGGGTCTTTCAGCCCCAGCATTTT.